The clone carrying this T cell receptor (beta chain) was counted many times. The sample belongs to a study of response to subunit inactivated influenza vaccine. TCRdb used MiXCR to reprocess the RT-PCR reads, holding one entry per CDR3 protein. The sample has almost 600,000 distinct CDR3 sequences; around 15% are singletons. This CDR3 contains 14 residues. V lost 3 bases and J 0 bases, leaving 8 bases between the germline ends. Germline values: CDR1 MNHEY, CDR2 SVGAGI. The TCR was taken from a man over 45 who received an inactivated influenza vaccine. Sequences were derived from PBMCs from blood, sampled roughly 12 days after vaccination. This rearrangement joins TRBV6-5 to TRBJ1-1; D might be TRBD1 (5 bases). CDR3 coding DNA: TGTGCCAGCAGTTATAGGGGATTGAACACTGAAGCTTTCTTT. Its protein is CASSYRGLNTEAFF.